These 13 T cell receptor beta chains came from one sample sequenced in a study of blood T cell repertoires in COVID-19 (dated by TCRdb to 2018 to 2021). Library preparation used the immunoSEQ multiplex PCR assay. In TCRdb, the immuneACCESS table is reduced to in-frame sequences with V and J assigned. These tables do not hold every clone; where another copy was compared, an unresolved V gene accounts for under half, and the others remain unexplained. For this sample the table gives over 100,000 clones, of which roughly 90% were detected only once. The top ten clones comprise approximately 5.5% of the sample. Sequenced sample: peripheral blood. These receptors were taken from a human donor in a cohort sampled during active COVID-19.

This clone was found once. V is TRBV10-3 and J is TRBJ2-3, with 16 bases that match TRBD2. This CDR3 has 16 residues. Unmatched junction bases numbered 3, after V lost 5 bases and J lost 4 bases. The germline V gene has CDR1 ENHRY and CDR2 SYGVKD. The CDR3 nucleotides read TGTGCCATCAGTCCGGGACTAGCGGGGGGGCCAGATACGCAGTATTTT. This sequence encodes CAISPGLAGGPDTQYF.

The V call is TRBV5-3, the J call TRBJ2-7; 8 bases fit TRBD2. Being an ORF, TRBV5-3 has a function that is uncertain. V gave up 0 bases and J gave up 4 bases; unmatched junction bases: 24. The CDR3 length is 21 residues. The CDR3 sequence is CARSLACIGGASIFLGYEQYF. The CDR3 DNA sequence: TGTGCCAGAAGCTTGGCCTGTATCGGGGGGGCGTCGATTTTTCTCGGTTACGAGCAGTACTTC.

This clone was seen a single time. The V and J genes are TRBV11-2 and TRBJ2-5; D possibly corresponds to TRBD1 (6 bases). V was clipped by 1 base and J by 13 bases, with 10 bases between them. Germline V gene data show CDR1 as SGHAT and CDR2 as FQNNGV. The CDR3 spans 11 residues. This CDR3 is CASSLAGQVYF. Here the CDR3 DNA reads TGTGCCAGCAGCTTAGCGGGACAAGTGTACTTC.

This chain joins TRBV7-9 and TRBJ2-5; 9 bases align to TRBD1. This CDR3 spans 15 amino acids. CDR1 is SEHNR, CDR2 FQNEAQ, per germline (reference sequence). Trimming at V came to 4 bases and at J to 5 bases, leaving 8 bases not matched to a gene. CDR3 in amino acids: CASSSITGGRETQYF. DNA of the CDR3: TGTGCCAGCAGCTCTATAACAGGGGGCAGGGAGACCCAGTACTTC.

The chain couples TRBV2 to TRBJ1-2, with D uncertain. The CDR3 is made up of 17 amino acids. Trimming removed 5 bases at V and 0 bases at J, with 19 bases between. In germline, CDR1 is SNHLY, CDR2 FYNNEI. CDR3 region: CASSQQAHYTTNYGYTF. The CDR3 region has the DNA TGTGCCAGCAGTCAGCAAGCGCATTATACTACTAACTATGGCTACACCTTC.

This clone was seen a handful of times. V and J are TRBV2 and TRBJ1-5; no definite D call. The CDR3 length is 11 residues. Germline CDR1 SNHLY, CDR2 FYNNEI. V lost 8 bases and J lost 8, with 10 bases in between. DNA of the CDR3: TGTGCCAGCGGAGGACCGGAGCCCCAGCATTTT. Translated, it gives CASGGPEPQHF.

The genes are TRBV28 and TRBJ1-1; no definite D call. With 3 bases removed from V and 1 base from J, the gap between germline ends came to 6 bases. Germline assignment: CDR1 MDHEN and CDR2 SYDVKM. The CDR3 contains 13 residues. The CDR3 here is CASSLSSNTEAFF. DNA of the CDR3: TGTGCCAGCAGTTTGTCCTCGAACACTGAAGCTTTCTTT.

V is TRBV11-2 and J is TRBJ2-6, with a weak D call TRBD2 (5 bases). V gave up 5 bases and J gave up 2 bases, with 10 bases separating them. The CDR3 contains 15 residues. Germline CDR1 and CDR2: SGHAT and FQNNGV. In DNA form, the CDR3 reads TGTGCCAGCAGCGAAGGGAGAACTGGGGCCAACGTCCTGACTTTC. Its translation is CASSEGRTGANVLTF. Full variable domain (missing parts from reference TRBV11-2 and TRBJ2-6): EAGVAQSPRYKIIEKRQSVAFWCNPISGHATLYWYQQILGQGPKLLIQFQNNGVVDDSQLPKDRFSAERLKGVDSTLKIQPAKLEDSAVYLCASSEGRTGANVLTFGAGSRLTVL.

The genes are TRBV4-3 and TRBJ1-1; D uncertain. Trimming pared 4 bases from V and 6 bases from J, leaving 18 bases between. CDR1 and CDR2 (germline): LGHNA, YSLEER. This CDR3 is built from 15 residues. For the CDR3, the DNA is TGCGCCAGCAGCCCGAGTCGGGTACAATGGCCTGAAGCTTTCTTT. It encodes CASSPSRVQWPEAFF.

The gene calls are TRBV20-1 and TRBJ2-1, with D hard to call. The CDR3 extends over 13 amino acids. Germline values: CDR1 DFQATT, CDR2 SNEGSKA (reference sequence). Trimming cost V 3 bases and J 7 bases, with 13 bases left between them. The CDR3 is CSASTLVANEQFF. The CDR3 DNA follows: TGCAGTGCTAGTACTCTAGTGGCGAATGAGCAGTTCTTC.

The rearrangement uses TRBV6-5 and TRBJ1-1, with D possibly being TRBD1 (5 bases). V was pared by 6 bases and J by 5 bases, with 13 bases between. The V gene's germline CDR1 is MNHEY and CDR2 SVGAGI. This CDR3 has 13 amino acids. CDR3 sequence reads: CASSPGIGTEAFF. The CDR3 bases are TGTGCCAGCAGCCCAGGGATAGGTACTGAAGCTTTCTTT.

This chain joins TRBV28 and TRBJ1-3, with TRBD1 as a possible D gene (5 bases). V gave up 5 bases and J gave up 8 bases, with 13 bases separating them. Germline V gene lookup returns CDR1 MDHEN and CDR2 SYDVKM. The CDR3 extends over 13 amino acids. As DNA, the CDR3 is TGTGCCAGCAGTCCCGGGGGTTGGGACACCATATATTTT. This encodes CASSPGGWDTIYF.

The chain has TRBV6-5 and TRBJ2-7; D unclear. CDR1 is MNHEY and CDR2 is SVGAGI in the germline V gene. Deletions cut 5 bases from V and 3 bases from J, with 5 bases between. The CDR3 is made up of 11 amino acids. CDR3 amino acids: CASSTNYEQYF. For the CDR3, the DNA is TGTGCCAGCAGTACAAACTACGAGCAGTACTTC.